This note documents a single T cell receptor (beta chain) sequence. Previously, flow cytometry had revealed CD8+CD57+ cell expansion in the patients chosen for sequencing. The blood sampling took place in patients who had so far received no therapy. This specimen comes from a study of CD8+CD57+ T cells in acquired aplastic anemia. Investigators profiled TCR beta VDJ and CDR3 from genomic DNA template. TCRdb analysed the reads with MiXCR anew, one entry per CDR3 protein. The sample consists of some 150,000 distinct CDR3 sequences, over 70% of them appearing once. CDR1 is SGHTA, CDR2 FQGNSA, per germline. The CDR3 covers 16 residues. V lost 5 bases and J lost 3; bases outside the gene matches: 11.

The receptor's source is a human donor with aplastic anemia. The V gene is TRBV7-2, the J gene TRBJ2-3, with 7 nucleotides matching TRBD2. The sample taken for sequencing was sorted CD4+, CD8+, or CD8+CD57+ T cells (not recorded which) from PBMCs. The CDR3 here is CASSPQTSFRTDTQYF. The DNA of the CDR3 is TGTGCCAGCAGCCCCCAGACTAGCTTTCGGACAGATACGCAGTATTTT.